Below, 23 T cell receptor beta chains from the same sample are listed, as sequenced in a study of blood T cell repertoires in COVID-19. Profiling relied on immunoSEQ multiplex PCR, and the TCRdb table lists in-frame clones only, not all of them. The data show around 260,000 clones, less than 90% seen once. Material for sequencing was peripheral blood. The source of these receptors is a man between 60 and 70 years old with acute or convalescent COVID-19.

The V call is TRBV29-1, the J call TRBJ2-1, with D unresolved. Germline V gene sequence: CDR1 SQVTM, CDR2 ANQGSEA. This CDR3 spans 12 amino acids. V was pared by 7 bases and J by 3 bases, with 10 bases between. Here the CDR3 reads CSAPRYYNEQFF. The CDR3 DNA reads as TGCAGCGCACCCAGGTACTACAATGAGCAGTTCTTC.

In its sample, this clone was seen a few times. V gene TRBV18 combines with J gene TRBJ1-3, with 8 bases lining up with TRBD1. There are 16 residues in the CDR3. Germline V lookup: CDR1 KGHSH, CDR2 LQKENI. V gave up 4 bases and J gave up 0 bases; unmatched junction bases: 5. The CDR3 DNA reads as TGTGCCAGCTCACAGGGACAGGCCAGCTCTGGAAACACCATATATTTT. Translated, it gives CASSQGQASSGNTIYF.

The chain combines TRBV18 with TRBJ2-7, with 9 positions matching TRBD1. The length of the CDR3 is 16 residues. J lost 4 bases, V lost 0 bases, and 7 bases had no gene match. CDR1 is KGHSH, CDR2 LQKENI, per germline. CDR3 bases: TGTGCCAGCTCACCACCGAGAACAGGGGGCTTGTACGAGCAGTACTTC. Amino acid sequence: CASSPPRTGGLYEQYF.

CDR3 nucleotides: TGTGCCAGCAGCCAAGGGCTGTTGGGGGCCTCCTACGAGCAGTACTTC. Translated: CASSQGLLGASYEQYF. This chain connects TRBV4-2 to TRBJ2-7; D may be TRBD1 (6 bases). Germline loops: CDR1 LGHNA, CDR2 YNFKEQ. The CDR3 runs to 16 residues. The V and J ends lost 1 base and 0 bases respectively, with 13 bases between them.

The chain combines TRBV3-1 (or the pseudogene TRBV3-2) with TRBJ1-4, with 10 bases aligning to TRBD1. The CDR3 consists of 16 residues. Germline V gene lookup returns CDR1 LGHDT and CDR2 YNNKEL (reference sequence). V shed 3 bases and J 6 bases; nucleotides not matched to a gene: 7. Here the CDR3 DNA reads TGTGCCAGCAGCCACTACTCCGGGACAGGGGATGAAAAACTGTTTTTT. Amino acids: CASSHYSGTGDEKLFF.

V is TRBV2 and J is TRBJ2-1, with TRBD2 matching 13 bases. Germline CDR1 reads SNHLY; CDR2 reads FYNNEI. V gave up 5 bases and J gave up 0 bases; unmatched junction bases: 10. This CDR3 region has 19 residues. The CDR3 region has the DNA TGTGCCAGCAGTCGAAGGACTAGCGGGAGATGGAGCTCCTACAATGAGCAGTTCTTC. Amino acids: CASSRRTSGRWSSYNEQFF.

The rearrangement uses TRBV28 and TRBJ1-1; TRBD1 agrees at 11 bases. Trimming cost V 6 bases and J 4 bases; bases outside gene matches: 7. This CDR3 spans 15 amino acids. Germline lookup yields CDR1 MDHEN and CDR2 SYDVKM. CDR3 loop: CASRKGTGGRTEAFF. DNA of the CDR3: TGTGCCAGCAGGAAAGGGACAGGGGGACGCACTGAAGCTTTCTTT.

The chain employs TRBV20-1 and TRBJ2-2; TRBD2 aligns across 7 bases. This CDR3 spans 18 amino acids. The germline V gene encodes CDR1 DFQATT and CDR2 SNEGSKA (reference sequence). The junction had 14 bases not matched to a gene; V was cut back by 3 bases and J by 1 base. The chain's CDR3 is CSASPLAGYRQNTGELFF. In DNA form, the CDR3 reads TGCAGTGCTAGTCCGTTAGCGGGTTACCGCCAGAACACCGGGGAGCTGTTTTTT.

Only one count was recorded for this clone. The chain employs TRBV4-1 and TRBJ1-1, with D hard to call. Looked up from germline, CDR1 is MGHRA and CDR2 is YSYEKL. This CDR3 region has 16 residues. The ends were cut back, 1 base at V and 5 bases at J, with 17 bases in the middle. The CDR3 DNA sequence: TGCGCCAGCAGCCAAGGGCATTCGCGGGAGAGAACTGAAGCTTTCTTT. Translation: CASSQGHSRERTEAFF.

The V call is TRBV5-6, the J call TRBJ1-1, with TRBD1 identical over 7 bases. The CDR3 spans 16 residues. CDR1 and CDR2 from the germline V gene are SGHDT and YYEEEE. Trimming at V came to 4 bases and at J to 4 bases, leaving 13 bases not matched to a gene. CDR3 residues: CASSLRTDRKGTEAFF. The CDR3 DNA reads as TGTGCCAGCAGCCTCCGAACGGACAGGAAGGGCACTGAAGCTTTCTTT. The full variable domain, rest sourced from reference TRBV5-6 and TRBJ1-1, is DAGVTQSPTHLIKTRGQQVTLRCSPKSGHDTVSWYQQALGQGPQFIFQYYEEEERQRGNFPDRFSGHQFPNYSSELNVNALLLGDSALYLCASSLRTDRKGTEAFFGQGTRLTVV.

The V gene is TRBV7-5, the J gene TRBJ1-1; the table's D call, TRBD1, was not checked against the DNA. TRBV7-5 represents a pseudogene. The CDR3 is 18 residues long. In DNA, the CDR3 is TGTGCCAGAAGCTTTTGTATGGGGCAGCGTGGAAGAAAAACTGAAGCTTTCTTT. Translation: CARSFCMGQRGRKTEAFF.

CDR3 DNA: TGTGCCAGCAGGGACAGGTCAACAGGAAACACCATATATTTT. Translating it yields CASRDRSTGNTIYF. The V call is TRBV2, the J call TRBJ1-3, with TRBD1 identical over 7 bases. CDR3 length: 14 amino acids. The germline CDR1 and CDR2 sequences are SNHLY and FYNNEI. The V and J ends lost 6 bases and 4 bases, in that order; junction bases with no gene match: 6.

The chain has TRBV24-1 and TRBJ2-5; 11 bases align to TRBD2. Losses at the gene ends were 9 bases for V and 0 bases for J; bases not matched to a gene: 5. Looked up from germline, CDR1 is KGHDR and CDR2 is SFDVKD. This CDR3 comprises 15 residues. This CDR3 is CATGRLAGNQETQYF. Here the CDR3 DNA reads TGTGCCACCGGCAGACTAGCGGGGAACCAAGAGACCCAGTACTTC.

A single count supports this clone. V usage is TRBV29-1 and J usage is TRBJ2-7; D remains ambiguous. Germline V gives CDR1 SQVTM, CDR2 ANQGSEA. The CDR3 covers 13 residues. The germline V and J ends were trimmed by 2 bases and 0 bases, with 8 bases remaining between them. The CDR3 region has the DNA TGCAGCGTTGAACAACAGTACTCCTACGAGCAGTACTTC. Amino acids: CSVEQQYSYEQYF.

The rearrangement links TRBV7-2 to TRBJ1-1; 7 bases match TRBD1. Germline CDR1 reads SGHTA; CDR2 reads FQGNSA. This CDR3 spans 15 amino acids. After removal of 1 base from V and 2 bases from J, the junction contained 4 bases not matched to a gene. In nucleotides, the CDR3 is TGTGCCAGCAGCTTAGGAGCAGGGGGTAACACTGAAGCTTTCTTT. This translates into CASSLGAGGNTEAFF.

The chain links TRBV9 to TRBJ1-2, with D hard to call. This CDR3 is 17 amino acids long. In germline, CDR1 is SGDLS, CDR2 YYNGEE. The V gene lost 1 base and the J gene lost 6 bases, with 22 bases spanning the gap. The CDR3 reads CASSVYVVALREDGYTF. The CDR3 bases are TGTGCCAGCAGCGTATACGTCGTTGCGCTAAGAGAGGATGGCTACACCTTC.

V is TRBV3-1 (or the pseudogene TRBV3-2) and J is TRBJ2-7; possible D gene TRBD1, 6 bases. The ends were cut back, 0 bases at V and 9 bases at J, with 18 bases in the middle. Germline assignment: CDR1 LGHDT and CDR2 YNNKEL (reference sequence). The CDR3 has 15 amino acids. CDR3 protein: CASSQESGATGRQYF. Written as DNA, the CDR3 is TGTGCCAGCAGCCAAGAAAGTGGTGCGACAGGAAGGCAGTACTTC.

The genes are TRBV6-2 or TRBV6-3 and TRBJ2-5; 7 nucleotides agree with TRBD2. Germline V gives CDR1 MNHEY, CDR2 SVGEGT. The CDR3 runs to 15 residues. With 6 bases clipped from V and 1 base from J, the junction kept 8 bases outside the gene matches. The CDR3 nucleotides read TGTGCCAGCAGCTTCCCAACTAGCGCCCAAGAGACCCAGTACTTC. It is translated as CASSFPTSAQETQYF.

This chain connects TRBV7-3 to TRBJ1-3, with D possibly TRBD1 on 5 matching bases. V lost 6 bases, J lost 2 bases, and 14 bases lay in between. CDR3 length: 15 residues. Germline V gives CDR1 SGHTA, CDR2 FQGTGA. The CDR3: CASRTPWGAGNTIYF. The CDR3, as DNA: TGTGCCAGCAGAACGCCATGGGGGGCTGGAAACACCATATATTTT.

This chain uses TRBV15 with TRBJ1-5; 8 positions agree with TRBD1. The V gene's germline CDR1 is LNHNV and CDR2 YYDKDF (reference sequence). J lost 4 bases, V lost 1 base, and 6 bases had no gene match. There are 16 residues in the CDR3. CDR3 loop: CATSRAQGARNQPQHF. In DNA form, the CDR3 reads TGTGCCACCAGCAGAGCCCAGGGGGCGCGGAATCAGCCCCAGCATTTT.

This clone has only a few counts. V usage is TRBV24-1 and J usage is TRBJ2-2; a possible D gene is TRBD2 (6 bases). Germline CDR1 and CDR2: KGHDR and SFDVKD. V lost 7 bases and J lost 0, with 11 bases in between. The CDR3 has 15 amino acids. The CDR3 nucleotides read TGTGCCACCAGGGCGGGGACGGCGAACACCGGGGAGCTGTTTTTT. It yields the protein CATRAGTANTGELFF.

This clone was counted only a few times. This chain connects TRBV6-5 to TRBJ2-7; TRBD1 matches 9 bases. This CDR3 is built from 14 residues. CDR1 is MNHEY and CDR2 is SVGAGI in the germline V gene. The junction had 5 bases not matched to a gene; V was cut back by 5 bases and J by 3 bases. As DNA, the CDR3 is TGTGCCAGCAGTAGGAGGGACAGGGTCTACGAGCAGTACTTC. Its translation: CASSRRDRVYEQYF.

The V and J genes are TRBV7-2 and TRBJ2-1; D possibly corresponds to TRBD2 (6 bases). CDR3 length: 17 amino acids. The V gene lost 1 base and the J gene lost 0 bases, with 13 bases spanning the gap. Germline CDR1 is SGHTA and CDR2 is FQGNSA. For the CDR3, the DNA is TGTGCCAGCAGCTTAGACCCCTCCGGGAGCTCCTACAATGAGCAGTTCTTC. Protein sequence: CASSLDPSGSSYNEQFF.